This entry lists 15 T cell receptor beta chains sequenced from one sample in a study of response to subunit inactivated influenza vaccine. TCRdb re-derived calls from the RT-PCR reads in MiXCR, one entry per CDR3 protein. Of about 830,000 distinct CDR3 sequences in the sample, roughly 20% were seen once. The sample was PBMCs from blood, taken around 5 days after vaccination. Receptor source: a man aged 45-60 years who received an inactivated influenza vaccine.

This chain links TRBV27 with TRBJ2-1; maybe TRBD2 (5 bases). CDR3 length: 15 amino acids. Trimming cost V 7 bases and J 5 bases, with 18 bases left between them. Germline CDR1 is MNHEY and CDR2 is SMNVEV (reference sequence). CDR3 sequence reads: CASNPLGGHHNEQFF. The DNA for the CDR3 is TGTGCCAGCAACCCTCTCGGCGGGCACCACAATGAGCAGTTCTTC.

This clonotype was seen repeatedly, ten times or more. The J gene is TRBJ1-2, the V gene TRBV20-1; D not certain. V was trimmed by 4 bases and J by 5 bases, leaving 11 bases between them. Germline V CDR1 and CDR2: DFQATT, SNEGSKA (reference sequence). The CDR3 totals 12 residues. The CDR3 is CSAKGLEYGYTF. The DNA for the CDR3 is TGCAGTGCTAAAGGTTTGGAATATGGCTACACCTTC.

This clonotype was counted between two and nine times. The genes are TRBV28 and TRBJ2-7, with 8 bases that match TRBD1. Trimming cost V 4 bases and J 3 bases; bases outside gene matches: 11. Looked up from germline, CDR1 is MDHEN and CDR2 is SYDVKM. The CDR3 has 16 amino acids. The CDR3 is CASSYYSRGRDYEQYF. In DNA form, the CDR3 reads TGTGCCAGCAGTTACTATTCCAGGGGGCGCGACTACGAGCAGTACTTC. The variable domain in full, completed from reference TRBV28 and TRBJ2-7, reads DVKVTQSSRYLVKRTGEKVFLECVQDMDHENMFWYRQDPGLGLRLIYFSYDVKMKEKGDIPEGYSVSREKKERFSLILESASTNQTSMYLCASSYYSRGRDYEQYFGPGTRLTVT.

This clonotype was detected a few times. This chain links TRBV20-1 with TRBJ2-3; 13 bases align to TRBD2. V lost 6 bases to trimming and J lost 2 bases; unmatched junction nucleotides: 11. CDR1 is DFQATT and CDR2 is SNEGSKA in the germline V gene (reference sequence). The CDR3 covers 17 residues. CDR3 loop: CSAVTSGGPGPTDTQYF. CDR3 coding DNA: TGCAGTGCCGTGACTAGCGGGGGGCCTGGGCCCACAGATACGCAGTATTTT.

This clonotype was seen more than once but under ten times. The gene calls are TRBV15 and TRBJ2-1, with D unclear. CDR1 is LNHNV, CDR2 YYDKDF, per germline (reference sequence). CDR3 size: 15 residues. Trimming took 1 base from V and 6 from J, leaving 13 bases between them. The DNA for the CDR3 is TGTGCCACCAGCAGAGGTTGGGGTTCGGGCAATGAGCAGTTCTTC. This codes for CATSRGWGSGNEQFF. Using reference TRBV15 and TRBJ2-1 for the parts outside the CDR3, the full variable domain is DAMVIQNPRYQVTQFGKPVTLSCSQTLNHNVMYWYQQKSSQAPKLLFHYYDKDFNNEADTPDNFQSRRPNTSFCFLDIRSPGLGDTAMYLCATSRGWGSGNEQFFGPGTRLTVL.

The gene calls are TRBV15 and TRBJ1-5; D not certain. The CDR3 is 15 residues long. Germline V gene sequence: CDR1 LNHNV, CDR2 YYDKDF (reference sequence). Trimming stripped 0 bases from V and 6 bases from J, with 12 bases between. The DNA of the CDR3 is TGTGCCACCAGCAGAGACCGGGCCTCCGCTCAGCCCCAGCATTTT. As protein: CATSRDRASAQPQHF.

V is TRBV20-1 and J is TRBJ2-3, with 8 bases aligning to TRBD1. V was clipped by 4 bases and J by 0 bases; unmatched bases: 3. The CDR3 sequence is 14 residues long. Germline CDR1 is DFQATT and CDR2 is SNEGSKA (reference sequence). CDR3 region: CSANGQGSTDTQYF. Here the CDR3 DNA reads TGCAGTGCTAACGGACAGGGCAGCACAGATACGCAGTATTTT.

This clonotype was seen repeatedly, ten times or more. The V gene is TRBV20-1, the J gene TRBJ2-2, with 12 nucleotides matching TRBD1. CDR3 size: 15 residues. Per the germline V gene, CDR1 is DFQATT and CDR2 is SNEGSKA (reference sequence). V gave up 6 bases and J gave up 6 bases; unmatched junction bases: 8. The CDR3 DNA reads TGCAGTGCCTTAAGGGGACAGGGGGCGTCCGGGGAGCTGTTTTTT. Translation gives CSALRGQGASGELFF.

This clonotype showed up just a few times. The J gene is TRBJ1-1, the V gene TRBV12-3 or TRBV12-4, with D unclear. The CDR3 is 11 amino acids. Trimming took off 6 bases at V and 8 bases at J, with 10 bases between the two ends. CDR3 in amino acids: CASSSGLEAFF. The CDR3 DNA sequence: TGTGCCAGCAGCTCCGGGCTCGAAGCTTTCTTT.

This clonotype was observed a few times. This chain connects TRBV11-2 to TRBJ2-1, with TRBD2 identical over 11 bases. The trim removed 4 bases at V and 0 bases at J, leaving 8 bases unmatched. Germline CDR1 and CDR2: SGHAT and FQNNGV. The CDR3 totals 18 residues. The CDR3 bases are TGTGCCAGCAGCTGGGCTAGCGGGGGGTCCTCCTCCTACAATGAGCAGTTCTTC. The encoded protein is CASSWASGGSSSYNEQFF.

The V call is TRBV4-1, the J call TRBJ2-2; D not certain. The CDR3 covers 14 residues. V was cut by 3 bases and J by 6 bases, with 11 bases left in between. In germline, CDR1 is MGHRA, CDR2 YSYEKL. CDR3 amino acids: CASSHGRYAGELFF. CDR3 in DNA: TGCGCCAGCAGCCACGGGCGATATGCCGGGGAGCTGTTTTTT.

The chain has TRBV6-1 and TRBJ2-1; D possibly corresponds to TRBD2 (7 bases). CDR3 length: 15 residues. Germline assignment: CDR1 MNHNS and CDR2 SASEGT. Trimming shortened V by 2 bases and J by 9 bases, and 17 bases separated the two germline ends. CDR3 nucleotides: TGTGCCAGCAGTGAAAATGGGGGGGCGCGGATTGAGCAGTTCTTC. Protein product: CASSENGGARIEQFF.

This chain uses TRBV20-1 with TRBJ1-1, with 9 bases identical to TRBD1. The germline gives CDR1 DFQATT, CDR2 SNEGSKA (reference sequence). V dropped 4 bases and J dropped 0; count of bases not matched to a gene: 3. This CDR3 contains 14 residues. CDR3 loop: CSATTGGLNTEAFF. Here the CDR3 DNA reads TGCAGTGCTACCACAGGGGGCCTGAACACTGAAGCTTTCTTT.

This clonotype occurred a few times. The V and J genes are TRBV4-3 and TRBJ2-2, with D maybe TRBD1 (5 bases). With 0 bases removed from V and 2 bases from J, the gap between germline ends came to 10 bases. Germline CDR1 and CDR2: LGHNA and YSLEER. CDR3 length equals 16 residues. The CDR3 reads CASSQEAGPNTGELFF. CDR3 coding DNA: TGCGCCAGCAGCCAAGAGGCAGGGCCCAACACCGGGGAGCTGTTTTTT.

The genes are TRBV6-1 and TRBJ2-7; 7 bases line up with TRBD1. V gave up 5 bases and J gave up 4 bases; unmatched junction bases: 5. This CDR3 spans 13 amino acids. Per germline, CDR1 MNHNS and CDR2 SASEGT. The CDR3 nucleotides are TGTGCCAGCAGTCGACAGGGATATTACGAGCAGTACTTC. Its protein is CASSRQGYYEQYF.